The 13 T cell receptor beta chains listed next were all sequenced from one sample in a study of CD8+CD57+ T cells in acquired aplastic anemia. TCR beta VDJ and CDR3 profiles were obtained from a genomic DNA template. MiXCR was run by TCRdb on the reads, yielding one entry per CDR3 protein. Of approximately 250,000 distinct CDR3 sequences listed, 82% are singletons. Patients chosen for sequencing had shown CD8+CD57+ cell expansion by flow cytometry. Sequencing was done on a sample of sorted CD4+, CD8+, or CD8+CD57+ T cells (not recorded which) from PBMCs. The receptors stem from a human donor with aplastic anemia.

With regard to this clonotype: No DNA is shown, since the ends of the CDR3 on it are uncertain; the CDR3 is the one TCRdb lists. This CDR3 reads CAGQGLGRPSTSGTF. The rearrangement joins TRBV7-9 to TRBJ1-2; TRBD1 is taken as the D call from the table, unchecked against the DNA. The CDR3 length is 15 residues, termini included. Looked up from germline, CDR1 is SEHNR and CDR2 is FQNEAQ (reference sequence).

Regarding this clonotype: Germline is not matched at one junction end, which may reflect a read error. The chain couples TRBV9 to TRBJ2-5; 8 bases line up with TRBD2. The CDR3 runs 15 residues. The germline gives CDR1 SGDLS, CDR2 YYNGEE. The CDR3 DNA is TGTGCCAGCAGCTTAGCGGGGTCTTTTAAAGAGCCCCAGTACTTC. Translating it yields CASSLAGSFKEPQYF. Together with reference TRBV9 and TRBJ2-5, the CDR3 gives the full variable domain: DSGVTQTPKHLITATGQRVTLRCSPRSGDLSVYWYQQSLDQGLQFLIQYYNGEERAKGNILERFSAQQFPDLHSELNLSSLELGDSALYFCASSLAGSFKEPQYFGPGTRLLVL.

V usage is TRBV2 and J usage is TRBJ2-3; D gene unclear. The end of the DNA is better explained by TRBJ1-5, so the J call may be wrong. Germline V CDR1 and CDR2: SNHLY, FYNNEI. The CDR3 is made up of 13 amino acids. The DNA of the CDR3 is TGTGCCATGGCGAGCGGGAGCAGAGATACGCAGCATTTT. This gives the protein CAMASGSRDTQHF.

Remarks on this clonotype: Because the CDR3 is missing its conserved closing phenylalanine or tryptophan, this is likely a read error. The chain links TRBV9 to TRBJ2-3, with 9 bases matching TRBD1. Germline V CDR1 and CDR2: SGDLS, YYNGEE. The CDR3 covers 13 residues. Unmatched junction bases numbered 5, after V lost 3 bases and J lost 9 bases. The CDR3 is CASSAPDRGTQYV. Here the CDR3 DNA reads TGTGCCAGCAGCGCCCCGGACAGGGGCACGCAGTATGTT.

A single count supports this clonotype. This CDR3 is missing its conserved last phenylalanine or tryptophan, likely due to a read error. The DNA is omitted, as the CDR3 cannot be located on it reliably, and the CDR3 follows TCRdb's listing. The V gene is TRBV9, the J gene TRBJ2-3; the table's TRBD1 call for D was not verified on the DNA. 13 amino acids form the CDR3, both terminal residues included. Germline loops: CDR1 SGDLS, CDR2 YYNGEE. The CDR3 reads CASSGTGTSSNEL.

The chain carries TRBV7-8 and TRBJ2-7; no clear D gene. The CDR3 is 18 residues long. With 0 bases removed from V and 4 bases from J, the gap between germline ends came to 22 bases. Germline CDR1 and CDR2: SGHVS and FQNEAQ. In DNA, the CDR3 is TGTGCCAGCAGCTTAGCTCGAGGTCGCGATACGCAGTATTACGAGCAGTACGTC. It yields the protein CASSLARGRDTQYYEQYV.

As to this clonotype: The junction departs from the called germline gene at one end, perhaps through a read error. The rearrangement joins TRBV9 to TRBJ2-3; tentatively, D is TRBD1 (6 bases). Germline V gene sequence: CDR1 SGDLS, CDR2 YYNGEE. This CDR3 contains 14 residues. The CDR3 spells CASSLGGRPNTQYF. CDR3 DNA sequence: TGTGCCAGCAGCTTAGGGGGACGTCCCAATACTCAGTATTTT.

The rearrangement uses TRBV20-1 and TRBJ2-7; no firm D call. Trimming stripped 3 bases from V and 7 bases from J, with 10 bases between. The CDR3 is made up of 11 amino acids. Germline V gene lookup returns CDR1 DFQATT and CDR2 SNEGSKA (reference sequence). CDR3: CSASDPAEQYF. In DNA, the CDR3 is TGCAGTGCTAGTGACCCGGCAGAGCAGTACTTC.

This clonotype showed up just a few times. The V and J genes are TRBV5-4 and TRBJ2-1, with 7 nucleotides matching TRBD2. Per germline, CDR1 SGHNT and CDR2 YYREEE (reference sequence). V lost 4 bases, J lost 8 bases, and 6 bases stayed unmatched. The CDR3 is 13 residues long. This chain's CDR3 is CASSVTSVHEQFF. The CDR3 DNA follows: TGTGCCAGCAGCGTTACTAGCGTCCATGAGCAGTTCTTC. The variable domain in full, completed from reference TRBV5-4 and TRBJ2-1, reads ETGVTQSPTHLIKTRGQQVTLRCSSQSGHNTVSWYQQALGQGPQFIFQYYREEENGRGNFPPRFSGLQFPNYSSELNVNALELDDSALYLCASSVTSVHEQFFGPGTRLTVL.

The CDR3 sequence: CASSMIGLDTQYF. In DNA form, the CDR3 reads TGTGCCAGCAGTATGATAGGGCTAGATACGCAGTATTTT. The chain combines TRBV27 with TRBJ2-3, with unresolved D. Germline V gene sequence: CDR1 MNHEY, CDR2 SMNVEV (reference sequence). V lost 5 bases, J lost 5 bases, and 11 bases lay in between. CDR3 size: 13 residues.

The chain carries TRBV20-1 and TRBJ2-1; 12 bases fit TRBD2. Germline trimming cut 5 bases from V and 3 bases from J; bases unmatched to any gene: 5. The germline gives CDR1 DFQATT, CDR2 SNEGSKA (reference sequence). The CDR3 extends over 15 amino acids. The CDR3, as DNA: TGCAGTGCTCGGACTAGCGGGGAAATCTACAATGAGCAGTTCTTC. Its translation: CSARTSGEIYNEQFF.

This rearrangement joins TRBV19 to TRBJ2-1, with a tentative D call TRBD2 (5 bases). TRBJ2-5 matches the DNA end more closely, so the J call is doubtful. The CDR3 contains 16 residues. CDR1 is LNHDA and CDR2 is SQIVND in the germline V gene (reference sequence). This CDR3 reads CASSSEEQRACETQYF. CDR3 bases: TGTGCCAGTAGCTCTGAGGAACAGAGGGCTTGCGAGACCCAGTACTTC.

The chain employs TRBV19 and TRBJ1-4, with TRBD1 as a possible D gene (6 bases). Trimming pared 5 bases from V and 7 bases from J, leaving 20 bases between. Per the germline V gene, CDR1 is LNHDA and CDR2 is SQIVND (reference sequence). The CDR3 totals 16 residues. The CDR3 DNA reads as TGTGCCAGTAGTCGGATAGGCTACAGGGAAGTTGAAAAACTGTTTTTT. Translating it yields CASSRIGYREVEKLFF.